These T cell receptor beta chains were read from a single sample in a study of cytomegalovirus exposure and HLA in healthy donors. This table comes from immunoSEQ multiplex PCR, and its TCRdb copy is limited to in-frame clones, with some not included. The sample holds 120,000 or so clones, about 8.6% seen once. The sample consisted of PBMCs. The receptors originated from a middle-aged woman in good health and CMV-seropositive. CDR3s include the opening cysteine and the closing phenylalanine or tryptophan. The order of the fields is clone size, D gene, J gene, V gene, CDR3 DNA, CDR3 protein. A D gene is named only where the DNA matches it firmly. Not every row has a clone size; where given, it reads once, few, many or a size class.

few | . | TRBJ2-7 | TRBV10-3 | TGTGCCATCAGTGAGATTCGAGAGGGAACCGAGCAGTACTTC | CAISEIREGTEQYF
. | . | TRBJ2-7 | TRBV27 | TGTGCCAGCAGTTTCTCCAGCTCCTACGAGCAGTACTTC | CASSFSSSYEQYF
few | . | TRBJ1-1 | TRBV18 | TGTGCCACCCGTGCGGGGTTGGACACTGAAGCTTTCTTT | CATRAGLDTEAFF
. | . | TRBJ1-1 | TRBV19 | TGTGCCAGTAGTATTTCAGGGTCGAACACTGAAGCTTTCTTT | CASSISGSNTEAFF
. | TRBD1 | TRBJ1-2 | TRBV7-2 | TGTGCCAGCAGCGTCGGACAGGGGGCTAACTATGGCTACACCTTC | CASSVGQGANYGYTF
few | TRBD1 | TRBJ2-7 | TRBV5-1 | TGCGCCAGTCGGGACAGCGTAACGAGGTCCTACGAGCAGTACTTC | CASRDSVTRSYEQYF
. | . | TRBJ1-2 | TRBV11-1 | TGTGCCAGCAGCTTAGTTCCGGGGGGCGAAAACTATGGCTACACCTTC | CASSLVPGGENYGYTF
few | . | TRBJ1-1 | TRBV30 | TGTGCCTGGAGTGTACTGAATCCGGGACTTGGGGCATTT | CAWSVLNPGLGAF
few | TRBD2 | TRBJ2-3 | TRBV7-6 | TGTGCCAGCAGCCTAATGGCGAGCGGGGGGGCCTTAGATACGCAGTATTTT | CASSLMASGGALDTQYF
. | . | TRBJ1-5 | TRBV20-1 | TGCAGTGCTAGAGATCGGAGGGCCCAGCATTTT | CSARDRRAQHF
. | TRBD1 | TRBJ1-2 | TRBV28 | TGTGCCAGCAGGAGGGACAGGGCGACCTTAAACTATGGCTACACCTTC | CASRRDRATLNYGYTF
. | . | TRBJ1-2 | TRBV11-2 | TGTGCCAGCAGTCCAATAAAGGGGAGGCTTAACTATGGCTACACCTTC | CASSPIKGRLNYGYTF
few | TRBD2 | TRBJ2-3 | TRBV5-1 | TGCGCCAGCAGCTTGGAGCGGGGGCGCGTCACAGATACGCAGTATTTT | CASSLERGRVTDTQYF
few | . | TRBJ1-1 | TRBV25-1 | TGTGCCAGCGGTTCAAGGGCGGGGGCTGAAGCTTTCTTT | CASGSRAGAEAFF
. | . | TRBJ2-7 | TRBV20-1 | TGCAGTGCTCAGGACAACTACGAGCAGTACTTC | CSAQDNYEQYF
few | TRBD1 | TRBJ2-7 | TRBV5-1 | TGCGCCAGCAGCGCCCGGACAGGGGCCACCTACGAGCAGTACTTC | CASSARTGATYEQYF
. | . | TRBJ1-1 | TRBV28 | TGTGCCAGCAGTTTAGGGGGGGGTGGCACTGAAGCTTTCTTT | CASSLGGGGTEAFF
few | TRBD1 | TRBJ1-1 | TRBV9 | TGTGCCAGCAGCGCCTGGGACAGGGCCACTGAAGCTTTCTTT | CASSAWDRATEAFF
. | TRBD2 | TRBJ2-3 | TRBV5-1 | TGCGCCAACTTCCTTTGTAGGGCTAGCGAGGGGAGGGAAAGACAGTATTTT | CANFLCRASEGRERQYF
few | . | TRBJ2-5 | TRBV5-6 | TGTGCCAGCAGCTTCTCGGAGACCCAGTACTTC | CASSFSETQYF
few | . | TRBJ1-4 | TRBV4-1 | TGCGCCAGCAGCCAGAATAGGGGGTTGGGGACAACTAATGAAAAACTGTTTTTT | CASSQNRGLGTTNEKLFF
. | TRBD1 | TRBJ2-5 | TRBV6-1 | TGTGCCAGCAGTGTTTGGACAGGGCAGGGCCAAGAGACCCAGTACTTC | CASSVWTGQGQETQYF
few | . | TRBJ1-1 | TRBV5-8 | TGTGCCAGCAGCACCCAACAGGCATACGATAAAGCTTTCTTT | CASSTQQAYDKAFF
medium-sized | TRBD2 | TRBJ2-1 | TRBV5-4 | TGTGCCAGCAGCCCCTCCGCGGGGGGGCGCAATGAGCAGTTCTTC | CASSPSAGGRNEQFF
. | . | TRBJ1-2 | TRBV15 | TGTGCCACCAGCAGATCTCTTGGGGACTACAGTGCGGAGGGCTACACCTTC | CATSRSLGDYSAEGYTF
few | . | TRBJ1-2 | TRBV25-1 | TGTGCCAGCAGTAGAGGGGGGGGGTCTAACTATGGCTACACCTTC | CASSRGGGSNYGYTF
. | TRBD1 | TRBJ1-1 | TRBV6-1 | TGTGCCAGCACTATGACAGGGCACGGTGAAGCTTTCTTT | CASTMTGHGEAFF
. | TRBD1 | TRBJ2-3 | TRBV9 | TGTGCCAGCAGCTTCCGTCAGGACAGGGATACGCAGTATTTT | CASSFRQDRDTQYF
. | . | TRBJ1-1 | TRBV19 | TGTGCCAGTAGTATATCAGTGAACACTGAAGCTTTCTTT | CASSISVNTEAFF
. | TRBD1 | TRBJ2-1 | TRBV2 | TGTGCCAGCACAACCCCGGGACAGGTCACAAATGAGCAGTTCTTC | CASTTPGQVTNEQFF